This T cell receptor beta chain emerged from a study of shared clonotypes between healthy human individuals. Study results and limitations: Investigators expected sequencing depth to affect clonotype sharing among donors. Collection of samples was limited to blood; tissue repertoires likely differ.

It was across several immunoSEQ plates that each subset's genomic DNA was evenly split. The repertoire was sequenced with immunoSEQ multiplex PCR; TCRdb's copy has only in-frame clones and lacks some. Altogether around 1.5 million clones are present, approximately 98% being singletons, with the ten largest covering approximately 0.44%. As for this clone: What it binds is not known. An end of the junction differs from the germline gene, which may be a read error.

Germline V gives CDR1 MNHEY, CDR2 SVGAGI. This CDR3 region has 13 residues. This sequence joins TRBV6-5 and TRBJ2-6; D remains unclear. The sequenced material came from naive CD4+ T cells sorted from blood. Subset: CD45RA+ positively selected. This TCR derives from a young man in good health. For the CDR3, the DNA is TGTGCCAGCAGCCCCTCTTGGGCCAACGTCCTGACTTTC. It codes for CASSPSWANVLTF.